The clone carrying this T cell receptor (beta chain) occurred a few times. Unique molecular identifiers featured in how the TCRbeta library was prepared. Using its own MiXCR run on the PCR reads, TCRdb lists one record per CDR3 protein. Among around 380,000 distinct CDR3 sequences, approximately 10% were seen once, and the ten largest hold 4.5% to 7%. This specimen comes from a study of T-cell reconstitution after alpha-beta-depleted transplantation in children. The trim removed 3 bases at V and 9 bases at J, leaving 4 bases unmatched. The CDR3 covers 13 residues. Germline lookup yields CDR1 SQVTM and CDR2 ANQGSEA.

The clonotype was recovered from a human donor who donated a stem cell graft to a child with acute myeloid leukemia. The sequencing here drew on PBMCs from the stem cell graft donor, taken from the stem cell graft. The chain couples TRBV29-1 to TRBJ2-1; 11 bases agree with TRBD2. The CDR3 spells CSVDLLAGGEQFF. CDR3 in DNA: TGCAGCGTTGATCTCCTAGCGGGAGGTGAGCAGTTCTTC.